The T cell receptor (beta chain) described here comes from a study of T cells after yellow fever vaccination. Template switching by 5'RACE produced TCR cDNA, adding a universal primer site and UMIs. TCRdb called the 5' RACE reads again in MiXCR, with one record for every CDR3 protein. The data hold around 350,000 distinct CDR3 sequences, with around 6.4% observed a single time. This clonotype was counted ten times or more. The antigen remains undetermined. Broader study findings: High-abundance clonotypes from the bulk population could contaminate FACS-sorted repertoires.

This CDR3 contains 15 residues. Germline V gene sequence: CDR1 MNHNS, CDR2 SASEGT. With V trimmed by 6 bases and J by 3 bases, 4 bases remained unmatched. The chain uses TRBV6-1 and TRBJ2-2, with 10 bases matching TRBD2. Sequencing used PBMCs, obtained 5 days after the yellow fever booster vaccination. The TCR originated in a man aged 30 to 45 who received the YFV17D yellow fever vaccine. In DNA, the CDR3 is TGTGCCAGCAGAAGGACTAGCGGCTACACCGGGGAGCTGTTTTTT. This encodes CASRRTSGYTGELFF.